One sample yielded the 24 T cell receptor beta chains listed below, sequenced in a study of T cell responses to AZD1222 COVID-19 vaccine (dated by TCRdb to 2020 to 2022). What the time point label conveys for this sample: baseline before first vaccination. Libraries came from the immunoSEQ multiplex PCR assay. As stored in TCRdb, this immuneACCESS dataset retains in-frame rearrangements with V and J assigned. A fraction of the clones does not appear; measured against another copy, unresolved V genes explain less than half of the discrepancy, and the remainder lacks a known reason. The sample table holds 65,000 to 75,000 clones, of which 84% were seen once. 21% of the sample is held by the ten biggest clonotypes. Source: peripheral blood, taken on day 0 of AZD1222 vaccination. These receptors came from an adult in good health.

The chain combines TRBV6-2 or TRBV6-3 with TRBJ2-1; perhaps D is TRBD1 or TRBD2 (7 bases each). CDR3 size: 17 residues. The V end lost 5 bases, the J end lost 1 base, and 18 bases lay between the germline ends. The germline gives CDR1 MNHEY, CDR2 SVGEGT. This CDR3 reads CASSPPARGGSYNEQFF. The CDR3 nucleotides read TGTGCCAGCAGTCCCCCCGCCAGGGGGGGATCCTACAATGAGCAGTTCTTC.

V gene TRBV28 combines with J gene TRBJ1-1; tentatively, D is TRBD1 (6 bases). Germline CDR1 reads MDHEN; CDR2 reads SYDVKM. The CDR3 runs 14 residues. Trimming took off 3 bases at V and 5 bases at J, with 13 bases between the two ends. CDR3 residues: CASSFGQGRTEAFF. The DNA of the CDR3 is TGTGCCAGCAGTTTCGGGCAGGGGAGGACTGAAGCTTTCTTT.

The genes are TRBV3-1 (or the pseudogene TRBV3-2) and TRBJ1-5; D gene uncertain. Germline CDR1 and CDR2: LGHDT and YNNKEL (reference sequence). This CDR3 contains 12 residues. Trimming took off 4 bases at V and 6 bases at J, with 7 bases between the two ends. The CDR3 region is CASSREGQPQHF. The CDR3 nucleotides read TGTGCCAGCAGCCGCGAGGGTCAGCCCCAGCATTTT.

The chain couples TRBV14 to TRBJ1-2; D possibly corresponds to TRBD1 (6 bases). Per the germline V gene, CDR1 is SGHDN and CDR2 is FVKESK. V was cut by 3 bases and J by 4 bases, with 12 bases left in between. The CDR3 extends over 14 amino acids. CDR3 bases: TGTGCCAGCAGCCAGGTTACAGGGACCTATGGCTACACCTTC. Translating it yields CASSQVTGTYGYTF.

CDR3: CASSLDGQLNTEAFF. CDR3 nucleotides: TGTGCCAGCAGCTTAGATGGACAGCTGAACACTGAAGCTTTCTTT. The V gene is TRBV11-3, the J gene TRBJ1-1; maybe TRBD1 (6 bases). Per the germline V gene, CDR1 is SGHNT and CDR2 is YENEEA. The CDR3 is 15 residues long. Deletions cut 0 bases from V and 0 bases from J, with 8 bases between.

The J gene is TRBJ2-1, the V gene TRBV19; D may match TRBD1 or TRBD2 (6 bases each). V lost 5 bases to trimming and J lost 9 bases, with 17 bases between them. The V gene's germline CDR1 is LNHDA and CDR2 SQIVND (reference sequence). The CDR3 is 14 amino acids. CDR3 sequence: CASSGGVGGIEQFF. The CDR3 DNA is TGTGCCAGTAGTGGGGGAGTCGGGGGCATTGAGCAGTTCTTC.

This chain links TRBV6-5 with TRBJ1-2, with D possibly matching TRBD1 (5 bases). The CDR3 runs to 14 residues. With 2 bases removed from V and 6 bases from J, the gap between germline ends came to 13 bases. Germline CDR1 MNHEY, CDR2 SVGAGI. The CDR3 is CASSYTMTEDGYTF. The CDR3 nucleotides are TGTGCCAGCAGTTACACAATGACAGAAGATGGCTACACCTTC.

The chain carries TRBV2 and TRBJ2-6; TRBD1 agrees at 8 bases. The ends lost 6 bases at V and 2 bases at J; junction bases unmatched: 9. Germline V CDR1 and CDR2: SNHLY, FYNNEI. The CDR3 contains 17 residues. CDR3 region: CASSRQGTWAGANVLTF. CDR3 DNA sequence: TGTGCCAGCAGCAGACAGGGGACATGGGCTGGGGCCAACGTCCTGACTTTC.

The chain couples TRBV7-2 to TRBJ2-3; the D gene is possibly TRBD1 (6 bases). V was clipped by 2 bases and J by 9 bases, with 6 bases between them. Germline V gene sequence: CDR1 SGHTA, CDR2 FQGNSA. The CDR3 runs to 11 residues. The CDR3 nucleotides are TGTGCCAGCAGCTTACAGGGGACGCAGTATTTT. The encoded protein is CASSLQGTQYF.

In this sample, this clone turned up a few times. This chain links TRBV28 with TRBJ2-1; unclear D gene. In germline, CDR1 is MDHEN, CDR2 SYDVKM. V was shortened by 9 bases and J by 0 bases, with 21 bases between the two germline ends. CDR3 size: 17 residues. This CDR3 is CASSPGRPSSSYNEQFF. The CDR3 DNA is TGTGCCAGTTCCCCAGGACGCCCATCAAGCTCCTACAATGAGCAGTTCTTC.

This clone showed up just once. This rearrangement joins TRBV6-5 to TRBJ1-3; no definite D call. From germline, CDR1 is MNHEY and CDR2 SVGAGI. The ends were cut back, 3 bases at V and 0 bases at J, with 6 bases in the middle. The CDR3 is made up of 14 amino acids. The CDR3 loop reads CASSYRISGNTIYF. DNA for the CDR3: TGTGCCAGCAGTTATAGGATCTCTGGAAACACCATATATTTT.

The chain couples TRBV11-3 to TRBJ2-7; weak D call: TRBD1 (6 bases). Deletions cut 2 bases from V and 4 bases from J, with 9 bases between. CDR1 and CDR2 from the germline V gene are SGHNT and YENEEA. The CDR3 sequence is 13 residues long. CDR3 DNA sequence: TGTGCCAGCAGCTTACAACAGGGATACGAGCAGTACTTC. Protein sequence: CASSLQQGYEQYF.

This CDR3 is CASSLGLAGAYEQYF. CDR3 DNA: TGTGCCAGCAGCCTGGGACTAGCGGGTGCCTACGAGCAGTACTTC. The chain carries TRBV3-1 (or the pseudogene TRBV3-2) and TRBJ2-7; 12 bases are a match to TRBD2. The J segment lost 2 bases and the V segment lost 4 bases, leaving 3 bases of the junction unmatched. The CDR3 totals 15 residues. Germline V gene lookup returns CDR1 LGHDT and CDR2 YNNKEL (reference sequence).

This chain uses TRBV7-8 with TRBJ1-2; 9 nucleotides agree with TRBD1. V shed 6 bases and J 1 base; nucleotides not matched to a gene: 6. The CDR3 has 15 amino acids. Germline V gene sequence: CDR1 SGHVS, CDR2 FQNEAQ. The CDR3 spells CASSRPGQGNYGYTF. The CDR3 DNA follows: TGTGCCAGCAGTCGACCGGGACAGGGTAACTATGGCTACACCTTC.

The rearrangement uses TRBV4-2 and TRBJ2-2; D possibly matches TRBD1 or TRBD2 (5 bases each). The CDR3 sequence is 18 residues long. Germline CDR1 reads LGHNA; CDR2 reads YNFKEQ. V was pared by 1 base and J by 3 bases, with 18 bases between. The DNA for the CDR3 is TGTGCCAGCAGCCAAGGTTGGGGACCTCCCGGGGACACCGGGGAGCTGTTTTTT. Translated: CASSQGWGPPGDTGELFF.

This clone was counted only a few times. The rearrangement uses TRBV28 and TRBJ2-7; TRBD1 agrees at 9 bases. Germline CDR1 MDHEN, CDR2 SYDVKM. V gave up 5 bases and J gave up 3 bases; unmatched junction bases: 8. This CDR3 has 15 amino acids. CDR3 sequence reads: CASSTPRQGDYEQYF. DNA of the CDR3: TGTGCCAGCAGTACCCCCCGACAGGGGGACTACGAGCAGTACTTC.

The V call is TRBV20-1, the J call TRBJ1-2, with TRBD1 matching over 7 bases. V shed 5 bases and J 6 bases; nucleotides not matched to a gene: 3. Germline CDR1 and CDR2: DFQATT and SNEGSKA (reference sequence). This CDR3 region has 11 residues. CDR3 coding DNA: TGCAGTGCTTGGGACAGAGATGGCTACACCTTC. Translated, it gives CSAWDRDGYTF.

The V call is TRBV4-2, the J call TRBJ1-3, with D unresolved. The V gene's germline CDR1 is LGHNA and CDR2 YNFKEQ. Between the trimmed V and J ends, which lost 0 bases and 1 base, there was a span of 13 bases. The CDR3 covers 17 residues. For the CDR3, the DNA is TGTGCCAGCAGCCAAGATTCTGGGCCTGGATCTGGAAACACCATATATTTT. Translated, it gives CASSQDSGPGSGNTIYF.

This clone came up once. This rearrangement joins TRBV28 to TRBJ1-1; D may be TRBD1 (5 bases). V was shortened by 6 bases and J by 5 bases, with 16 bases between the two germline ends. Germline CDR1 reads MDHEN; CDR2 reads SYDVKM. CDR3 length: 14 residues. The CDR3 spells CASSRRTRSTEAFF. Here the CDR3 DNA reads TGTGCCAGCAGCCGTCGGACACGTTCAACTGAAGCTTTCTTT.

J is TRBJ2-1 and V is TRBV4-3, with TRBD2 matching 9 bases. The germline CDR1 and CDR2 sequences are LGHNA and YSLEER. V trimming: 6 bases; J trimming: 9 bases; junction bases outside the gene matches: 12. The CDR3 has 15 amino acids. The CDR3 loop is CASSSGTSYSGEQFF. CDR3 DNA sequence: TGCGCCAGCAGTTCCGGGACTAGCTATTCGGGTGAGCAGTTCTTC.

The rearrangement joins TRBV28 to TRBJ1-3, with 7 bases identical to TRBD1. The CDR3 consists of 16 residues. V dropped 8 bases and J dropped 0; count of bases not matched to a gene: 10. Germline V lookup: CDR1 MDHEN, CDR2 SYDVKM. Here the CDR3 DNA reads TGTGCCAGCCTCCCGACAGGGATAGGCTCTGGAAACACCATATATTTT. Translated, it gives CASLPTGIGSGNTIYF.

The chain uses TRBV12-3 or TRBV12-4 and TRBJ2-7, with unresolved D. V lost 3 bases and J lost 2, with 8 bases in between. This CDR3 has 13 residues. Here the CDR3 reads CASSFEETYEQYF. In DNA, the CDR3 is TGTGCCAGCAGTTTTGAGGAAACCTACGAGCAGTACTTC.

This chain uses TRBV27 with TRBJ1-6; D is possibly TRBD1 (6 bases). The V gene lost 0 bases and the J gene lost 9 bases, with 15 bases spanning the gap. Germline V gene sequence: CDR1 MNHEY, CDR2 SMNVEV (reference sequence). The CDR3 extends over 16 amino acids. CDR3 sequence reads: CASSLSTPGGGSPLHF. CDR3 sequence (DNA): TGTGCCAGCAGTTTATCCACGCCAGGAGGGGGTTCACCCCTCCACTTT.

J is TRBJ2-3 and V is TRBV19; TRBD1 matches 9 bases. Looked up from germline, CDR1 is LNHDA and CDR2 is SQIVND (reference sequence). V shed 5 bases and J 4 bases; nucleotides not matched to a gene: 10. CDR3 length equals 16 residues. The CDR3 protein is CASSLSGQGKADTQYF. CDR3 DNA: TGTGCCAGTAGTCTCTCCGGACAGGGGAAAGCAGATACGCAGTATTTT.